A selection of T cell receptor beta chains follows, all from one sample in a study of glioma-infiltrating T cells. TCRdb ran MiXCR on the multiplex PCR reads and lists one entry per CDR3 protein. The table records some 180,000 distinct CDR3 sequences, 32% of them present only once. The sequenced sample was glioma tissue, nonneoplastic brain tissue, or PBMCs (not recorded which). Receptors originate from a human donor with low-grade glioma or glioblastoma, undergoing nonglioma brain surgery, or in good health (not recorded which). CDR3s include the opening cysteine and the closing phenylalanine or tryptophan. The D gene is left open where the match is weak. Clone size appears in some rows only: once, few, many, or a class for an expanded clone.

v_call: TRBV4-3
j_call: TRBJ1-6
clone_size: many
d_call: -
cdr3_nt: TGCGCCAGCAGCCAAGAGTCGAGTTTTTTGCATTCACCCCTCCACTTT
cdr3_aa: CASSQESSFLHSPLHF

v_call: TRBV18
j_call: TRBJ2-5
clone_size: few
d_call: -
cdr3_nt: TGTGCCAGCTCACCACGTCCAGGGACCCAAGAGACCCAGTACTTC
cdr3_aa: CASSPRPGTQETQYF

v_call: TRBV7-2
j_call: TRBJ2-4
clone_size: many
d_call: TRBD2
cdr3_nt: TGTGCCAGCAGCCCTAGCGGGAGCTGGAACATTCAGTACTTC
cdr3_aa: CASSPSGSWNIQYF

v_call: TRBV12-3/TRBV12-4
j_call: TRBJ2-1
clone_size: -
d_call: -
cdr3_nt: TGTGCCAGCAGTTTAGGTACTAGACTTATTCGGGGATTTGGTGAGCAGTTCTTC
cdr3_aa: CASSLGTRLIRGFGEQFF

v_call: TRBV29-1
j_call: TRBJ2-3
clone_size: many
d_call: -
cdr3_nt: TGCAGCGTTGAAGATCCCCGCCAGGGCAGGGTCCGAACAGATACGCAGTATTTT
cdr3_aa: CSVEDPRQGRVRTDTQYF

v_call: TRBV19
j_call: TRBJ2-7
clone_size: -
d_call: -
cdr3_nt: TGTGCCAGTAGTATAGCCAGGGACACAGCCGGGGACGAGCAGTACTTC
cdr3_aa: CASSIARDTAGDEQYF

v_call: TRBV27
j_call: TRBJ2-7
clone_size: -
d_call: TRBD2
cdr3_nt: TGTGCCAGCAGTCATCCTCCGGGACTAGCGGGAGCCAACGAGCAGTACTTC
cdr3_aa: CASSHPPGLAGANEQYF

v_call: TRBV12-3/TRBV12-4
j_call: TRBJ2-1
clone_size: -
d_call: -
cdr3_nt: TGTGCCAGCAGTTTTGGTAGTTCTCCCTACAATGAGCAGTTCTTC
cdr3_aa: CASSFGSSPYNEQFF

v_call: TRBV20-1
j_call: TRBJ2-1
clone_size: -
d_call: TRBD2
cdr3_nt: TGCAGTGCTAGGACTAGCGGGAGGGCCGGCCCCCATTTTTTCAATGAGCAGTTCTTC
cdr3_aa: CSARTSGRAGPHFFNEQFF

v_call: TRBV30
j_call: TRBJ1-3
clone_size: -
d_call: -
cdr3_nt: TGTGCCTGGAGCTTGGATACTGGAAACACCATATATTTT
cdr3_aa: CAWSLDTGNTIYF

v_call: TRBV19
j_call: TRBJ1-4
clone_size: few
d_call: TRBD1
cdr3_nt: TGTGCCAGTAGGCCCGGGACAGGGAATGAAAAACTGTTTTTT
cdr3_aa: CASRPGTGNEKLFF

v_call: TRBV10-3
j_call: TRBJ1-5
clone_size: many
d_call: -
cdr3_nt: TGTGCCATCAGTGAGACAGGTGGGGAGGGCAATCAGCCCCAGCATTTT
cdr3_aa: CAISETGGEGNQPQHF

v_call: TRBV7-9
j_call: TRBJ1-1
clone_size: -
d_call: TRBD1
cdr3_nt: TGTGCCAGCAGCTTAGCCTACACAGGGGGTGAAGCTTTCTTT
cdr3_aa: CASSLAYTGGEAFF

v_call: TRBV30
j_call: TRBJ2-2
clone_size: -
d_call: TRBD2
cdr3_nt: TGTGCCTGGAGGAAAGGACTAGGTCGAGTCGGGGAGCTGTTTTTT
cdr3_aa: CAWRKGLGRVGELFF

v_call: TRBV12-3/TRBV12-4
j_call: TRBJ1-3
clone_size: -
d_call: -
cdr3_nt: TGTGCCAGCAGCGATCTGGGACAACCTGGAAACACCATATATTTT
cdr3_aa: CASSDLGQPGNTIYF

v_call: TRBV28
j_call: TRBJ1-1
clone_size: -
d_call: TRBD1
cdr3_nt: TGTGCCAGCAGTCTGGACAGGGGCCCTTCGACTGAAGCCTTCTTT
cdr3_aa: CASSLDRGPSTEAFF

v_call: TRBV28
j_call: TRBJ2-7
clone_size: many
d_call: -
cdr3_nt: TGTGCCAGCAGCTCCTACATTACTGCCGAGCAGTACTTC
cdr3_aa: CASSSYITAEQYF

v_call: TRBV7-9
j_call: TRBJ2-7
clone_size: many
d_call: TRBD1
cdr3_nt: TGTGCCAGCAGCTTAGTAGCCTCTACAGGGGCCTACGAGCAGTACTTC
cdr3_aa: CASSLVASTGAYEQYF

v_call: TRBV7-3
j_call: TRBJ2-3
clone_size: many
d_call: -
cdr3_nt: TGTGCCAGCAGCTTACTGGGTAGCACAGATACGCAGTATTTT
cdr3_aa: CASSLLGSTDTQYF

v_call: TRBV10-3
j_call: TRBJ2-1
clone_size: many
d_call: -
cdr3_nt: TGTGCCATCAGTGTTGGGGGCCTATACAATGAGCAGTTCTTC
cdr3_aa: CAISVGGLYNEQFF

v_call: TRBV19
j_call: TRBJ2-2
clone_size: few
d_call: TRBD2
cdr3_nt: TGTGCCAGTAGGGAGCGGGAGTTCACCGGGGAGCTGTTTTTT
cdr3_aa: CASREREFTGELFF

v_call: TRBV7-2
j_call: TRBJ2-5
clone_size: few
d_call: -
cdr3_nt: TGTGCCAGCGGATCCACAAATTACCAAGAGACCCAGTACTTC
cdr3_aa: CASGSTNYQETQYF

v_call: TRBV6-2/TRBV6-3
j_call: TRBJ2-7
clone_size: many
d_call: -
cdr3_nt: TGTGCCAGCAGTTTGAACAACTACGAGCAGTACTTC
cdr3_aa: CASSLNNYEQYF

v_call: TRBV5-1
j_call: TRBJ1-1
clone_size: once
d_call: -
cdr3_nt: TGCGCCAGCAGCTTGGAGGGCACGAACACTGAAGCTTTCTTT
cdr3_aa: CASSLEGTNTEAFF

v_call: TRBV2
j_call: TRBJ2-2
clone_size: few
d_call: -
cdr3_nt: TGTGCCAGCAGCGAGACTAGGTCAGCCGGGGAGCTGTTTTTT
cdr3_aa: CASSETRSAGELFF

v_call: TRBV7-2
j_call: TRBJ2-3
clone_size: -
d_call: -
cdr3_nt: TGTGCCAGCATCTTACTATCGGGAGCCGCAGATACGCAGTATTTT
cdr3_aa: CASILLSGAADTQYF

v_call: TRBV7-2
j_call: TRBJ2-1
clone_size: -
d_call: TRBD2
cdr3_nt: TGTGCCAGCAGCTCGGGGGGGACTAGACTACCTAGGCATGAGCAGTTCTTC
cdr3_aa: CASSSGGTRLPRHEQFF

v_call: TRBV3-1
j_call: TRBJ1-1
clone_size: many
d_call: -
cdr3_nt: TGTGCCAGCAGCCCCCCACGGACAACGAACACTGAAGCTTTCTTT
cdr3_aa: CASSPPRTTNTEAFF

v_call: TRBV4-1
j_call: TRBJ1-2
clone_size: many
d_call: -
cdr3_nt: TGCGCCAGCAGCCAAGATGGGGGGGCGCATGTATCTGGCTACACCTTC
cdr3_aa: CASSQDGGAHVSGYTF

v_call: TRBV28
j_call: TRBJ1-2
clone_size: many
d_call: -
cdr3_nt: TGTGCCAGCACGAGGGGCTATGGCTACACCTTC
cdr3_aa: CASTRGYGYTF

v_call: TRBV19
j_call: TRBJ2-1
clone_size: -
d_call: TRBD1
cdr3_nt: TGTGCCAGTAGTGTCCCCTCAATCCGCACAGGGGAAAACAATGAGCAGTTCTTC
cdr3_aa: CASSVPSIRTGENNEQFF

v_call: TRBV4-1
j_call: TRBJ1-5
clone_size: -
d_call: TRBD1
cdr3_nt: TGCGCCAGCAGCCAAGATGGACAGGGAGGGATTACGATTAGTCGGCCCCAGCATTTT
cdr3_aa: CASSQDGQGGITISRPQHF

v_call: TRBV5-1
j_call: TRBJ2-3
clone_size: many
d_call: -
cdr3_nt: TGCGCCAGCCGTTCGACAGGACTCACAGATACGCAGTATTTT
cdr3_aa: CASRSTGLTDTQYF

v_call: TRBV7-8
j_call: TRBJ2-1
clone_size: -
d_call: TRBD2
cdr3_nt: TGTGCCAGCAGCAGGAGCGGGAGCTCCTACGATGAGCAGTTCTTC
cdr3_aa: CASSRSGSSYDEQFF

v_call: TRBV27
j_call: TRBJ2-3
clone_size: many
d_call: TRBD2
cdr3_nt: TGTGCCAGCAGTCCTTATTTACTAGCGGGGGGAGTCACAGATACGCAGTATTTT
cdr3_aa: CASSPYLLAGGVTDTQYF

v_call: TRBV6-1
j_call: TRBJ2-3
clone_size: many
d_call: -
cdr3_nt: TGTGCCAGCACCCGGAGAAGGGGCACAGATACGCAGTATTTT
cdr3_aa: CASTRRRGTDTQYF

v_call: TRBV6-2/TRBV6-3
j_call: TRBJ1-2
clone_size: -
d_call: -
cdr3_nt: TGTGCCAGCAGTTACCGCTCCGGGACGGGGGGCTACACCTTC
cdr3_aa: CASSYRSGTGGYTF

v_call: TRBV7-9
j_call: TRBJ2-7
clone_size: -
d_call: TRBD2
cdr3_nt: TGTTCCAGCAGCCCCACTAGCGGGAGGGACTACGAGCAGTACTTC
cdr3_aa: CSSSPTSGRDYEQYF

v_call: TRBV4-1
j_call: TRBJ2-7
clone_size: many
d_call: -
cdr3_nt: TGCGCCAGCAGCCAAGATCCGACGGGCCCCACCTACGAGCAGTACTTC
cdr3_aa: CASSQDPTGPTYEQYF

v_call: TRBV7-2
j_call: TRBJ2-3
clone_size: many
d_call: -
cdr3_nt: TGTGCCAGCAGCTTAAGATTGGTGTGGGGTGATACGCAGTATTTT
cdr3_aa: CASSLRLVWGDTQYF

v_call: TRBV29-1
j_call: TRBJ2-2
clone_size: -
d_call: -
cdr3_nt: TGCAGCGCCTCAACGGCGAGCACCGGGGAGCTGTTTTTT
cdr3_aa: CSASTASTGELFF

v_call: TRBV28
j_call: TRBJ2-1
clone_size: -
d_call: TRBD2
cdr3_nt: TGTGCCAGCAGTTGGACTAGCGGGAGCTCCTACAATGAGCAGTTCTTC
cdr3_aa: CASSWTSGSSYNEQFF

v_call: TRBV6-1
j_call: TRBJ2-1
clone_size: -
d_call: -
cdr3_nt: TGTGCCAGCAGCAAAGGGGGGACTGTACGTTACAATGAGCAGTTCTTC
cdr3_aa: CASSKGGTVRYNEQFF

v_call: TRBV11-2
j_call: TRBJ2-7
clone_size: many
d_call: -
cdr3_nt: TGTGCCAGCAGCTTAGAACAGGGCGAGCAGTACTTC
cdr3_aa: CASSLEQGEQYF

v_call: TRBV27
j_call: TRBJ2-3
clone_size: -
d_call: TRBD2
cdr3_nt: TGTGCCAGCAGTTTGGGACTAGCGGGAGCAGATACGAAGTATTTT
cdr3_aa: CASSLGLAGADTKYF